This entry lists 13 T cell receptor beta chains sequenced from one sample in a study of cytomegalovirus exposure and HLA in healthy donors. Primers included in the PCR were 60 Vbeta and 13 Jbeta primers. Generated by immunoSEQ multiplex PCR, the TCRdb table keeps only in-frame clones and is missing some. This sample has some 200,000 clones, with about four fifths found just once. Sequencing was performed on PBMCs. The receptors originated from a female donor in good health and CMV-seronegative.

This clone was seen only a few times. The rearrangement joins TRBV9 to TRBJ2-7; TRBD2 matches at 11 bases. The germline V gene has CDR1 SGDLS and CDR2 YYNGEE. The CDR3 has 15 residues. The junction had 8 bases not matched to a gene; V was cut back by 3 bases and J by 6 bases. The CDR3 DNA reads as TGTGCCAGCAGCGGGGCTAGCGGGAGGTTCGGCGAGCAGTACTTC. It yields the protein CASSGASGRFGEQYF.

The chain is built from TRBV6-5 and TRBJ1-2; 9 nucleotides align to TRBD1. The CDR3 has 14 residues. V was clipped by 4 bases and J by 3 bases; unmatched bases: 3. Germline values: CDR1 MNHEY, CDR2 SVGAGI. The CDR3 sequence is CASSLRTGDYGYTF. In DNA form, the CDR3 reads TGTGCCAGCAGTTTGCGGACAGGGGACTATGGCTACACCTTC.

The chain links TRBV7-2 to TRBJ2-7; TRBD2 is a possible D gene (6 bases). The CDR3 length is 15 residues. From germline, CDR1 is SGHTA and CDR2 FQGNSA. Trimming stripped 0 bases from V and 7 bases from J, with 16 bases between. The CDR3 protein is CASSLAPTRPLEQYF. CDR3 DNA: TGTGCCAGCAGCTTAGCTCCGACTAGACCCCTGGAGCAGTACTTC.

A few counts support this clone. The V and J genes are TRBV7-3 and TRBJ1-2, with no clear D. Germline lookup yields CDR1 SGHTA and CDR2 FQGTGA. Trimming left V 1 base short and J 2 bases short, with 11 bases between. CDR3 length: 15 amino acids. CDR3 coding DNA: TGTGCCAGCAGCTTAAATGTGGGCCGCAACTATGGCTACACCTTC. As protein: CASSLNVGRNYGYTF.

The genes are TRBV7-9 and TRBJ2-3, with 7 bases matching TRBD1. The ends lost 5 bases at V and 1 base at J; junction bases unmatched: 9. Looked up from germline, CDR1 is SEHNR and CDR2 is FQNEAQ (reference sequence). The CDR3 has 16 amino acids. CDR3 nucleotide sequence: TGTGCCAGCAGCGAACGACAGGGTGTGGGCACAGATACGCAGTATTTT. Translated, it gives CASSERQGVGTDTQYF.

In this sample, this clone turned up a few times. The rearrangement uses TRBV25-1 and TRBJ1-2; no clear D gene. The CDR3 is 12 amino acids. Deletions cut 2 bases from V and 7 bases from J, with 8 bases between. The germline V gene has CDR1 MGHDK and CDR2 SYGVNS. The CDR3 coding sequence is TGTGCCAGCAGTGAAGTCAGAAGTGGCTACACCTTC. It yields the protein CASSEVRSGYTF.

The CDR3 bases are TGTGCCTGGTTCCGGTGGAGGACAGGGGGTGACACTGAAGCTTTCTTT. This translates into CAWFRWRTGGDTEAFF. The chain recombines TRBV30 with TRBJ1-1, with 10 positions matching TRBD1. There are 16 residues in the CDR3. V shed 5 bases and J 3 bases; nucleotides not matched to a gene: 12. Germline values: CDR1 GTSNPN, CDR2 SVGIG (reference sequence).

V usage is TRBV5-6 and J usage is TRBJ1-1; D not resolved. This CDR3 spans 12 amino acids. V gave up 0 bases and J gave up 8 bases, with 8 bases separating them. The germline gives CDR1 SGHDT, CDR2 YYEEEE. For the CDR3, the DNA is TGTGCCAGCAGCTTGGCAGGCCGAGAAGCTTTCTTT. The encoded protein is CASSLAGREAFF.

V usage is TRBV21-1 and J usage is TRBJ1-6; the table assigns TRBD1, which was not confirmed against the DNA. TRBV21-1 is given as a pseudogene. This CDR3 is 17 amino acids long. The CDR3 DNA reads TGTGTCAGCAGGACAGGGGGCGCGAATCGGTGCAATTCACCCCTCCACTTT. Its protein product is CVSRTGGANRCNSPLHF.

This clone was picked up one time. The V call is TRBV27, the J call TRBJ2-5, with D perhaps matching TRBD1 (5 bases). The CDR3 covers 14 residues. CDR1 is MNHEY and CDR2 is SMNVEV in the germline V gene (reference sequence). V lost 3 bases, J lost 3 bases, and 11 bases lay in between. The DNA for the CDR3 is TGTGCCAGCAGTTTGGGGCCGTGGGAAGAGACCCAGTACTTC. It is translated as CASSLGPWEETQYF.

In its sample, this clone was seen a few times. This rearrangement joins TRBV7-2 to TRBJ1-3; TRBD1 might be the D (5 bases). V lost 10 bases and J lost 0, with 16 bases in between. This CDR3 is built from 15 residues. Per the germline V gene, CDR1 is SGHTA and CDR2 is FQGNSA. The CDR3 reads CATEFWGFSGNTIYF. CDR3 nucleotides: TGTGCCACCGAATTTTGGGGCTTCTCTGGAAACACCATATATTTT.

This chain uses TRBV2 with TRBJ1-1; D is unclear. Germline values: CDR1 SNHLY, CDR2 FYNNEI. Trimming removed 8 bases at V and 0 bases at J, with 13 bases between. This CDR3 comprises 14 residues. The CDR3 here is CASAPRLMNTEAFF. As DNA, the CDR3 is TGTGCCAGCGCCCCGCGCCTCATGAACACTGAAGCTTTCTTT.

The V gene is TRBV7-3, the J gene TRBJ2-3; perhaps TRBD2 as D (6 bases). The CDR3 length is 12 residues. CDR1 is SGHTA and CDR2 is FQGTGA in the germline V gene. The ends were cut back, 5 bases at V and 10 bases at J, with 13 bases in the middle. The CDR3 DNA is TGTGCCAGCAGCCAGACGTCGGGGGCGCAGTATTTT. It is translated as CASSQTSGAQYF.